The source of this T cell receptor beta chain is a study of T cells in Graves' hyperthyroidism and ophthalmopathy. Patients aged 18 to 65 had newly diagnosed hyperthyroidism that had lasted under 2 months. PBMCs were collected from an approximately 9 ml volume of fresh peripheral blood. Amplified regions were TCR beta CDR3 sequences from RNA transcripts. Initially, a first-round RT-PCR of the TCR CDR3 employed the HTBI primer set. TCRdb reprocessed the multiplex PCR reads via MiXCR and lists one record per CDR3 protein. The sample has about 420,000 distinct CDR3 sequences, more than 15% seen once. Germline V CDR1 and CDR2: SEHNR, FQNEAQ (reference sequence). V shed 6 bases and J shed 0 bases, with 14 bases lying between them. This CDR3 contains 15 residues. This clonotype was counted many times.

The source material was blood. This chain joins TRBV7-9 and TRBJ1-2; TRBD1 is a possible D gene (5 bases). This receptor was taken from a woman younger than 30 with Graves' hyperthyroidism. The CDR3 DNA is TGTGCCAGCAGTCTTGGGGGGACGCCTAACTATGGCTACACCTTC. Translated: CASSLGGTPNYGYTF.